A selection of T cell receptor beta chains follows, all from one sample in a study of OX40 agonist ivuxolimab in advanced cancers. The protocol was immunoSEQ multiplex PCR, while the TCRdb copy is restricted to in-frame clones and leaves out a portion. The sample lists about 100,000 clones; approximately 80% were seen once. Source: CD4+ or CD8+ T cells sorted from blood, taken in a trial of the OX40 agonist ivuxolimab. These TCRs come from an adult with an advanced solid tumor such as melanoma, head and neck, liver or kidney cancer. Each CDR3 is given with its conserved first and last residue. The D gene is left open where the match is weak. The size field is filled for only some rows; it gives once, few, many or a size class.

V	J	size	D	CDR3	DNA
TRBV13	TRBJ1-2	NA	NA	CASSSPATTGGYTF	TGTGCCAGCAGCTCCCCTGCCACGACGGGCGGCTACACCTTC
TRBV6-6	TRBJ1-5	NA	NA	CASSGYGGGQPQHF	TGTGCCAGCAGTGGCTACGGGGGCGGGCAGCCCCAGCATTTT
TRBV7-9	TRBJ1-1	NA	NA	CASSSPIGSGEAFF	TGTGCCAGCAGCTCACCAATCGGGAGCGGTGAAGCTTTCTTT
TRBV18	TRBJ2-7	NA	NA	CASSPPASYEQYF	TGTGCCAGCTCACCTCCGGCTTCCTACGAGCAGTACTTC
TRBV19	TRBJ1-1	NA	TRBD1	CASSAGQGRNTEAFF	TGTGCCAGTAGTGCCGGACAGGGGCGGAACACTGAAGCTTTCTTT
TRBV9	TRBJ2-7	few	NA	CASSVGTGPPGEQYF	TGTGCCAGCAGCGTAGGTACAGGGCCGCCAGGCGAGCAGTACTTC
TRBV11-2	TRBJ1-2	NA	NA	CASSLVDSGGYTF	TGTGCCAGCAGCTTAGTCGATTCGGGGGGCTACACCTTC
TRBV9	TRBJ2-7	NA	TRBD2	CASSPGLAGAYEQYF	TGTGCCAGCAGCCCGGGACTAGCGGGAGCCTACGAGCAGTACTTC
TRBV7-9	TRBJ2-5	NA	TRBD1	CASSSPRTGPQETQYF	TGTGCCAGCAGCTCCCCCAGGACAGGTCCCCAAGAGACCCAGTACTTC
TRBV7-2	TRBJ1-3	NA	NA	CASSPRGGTNTIYF	TGTGCCAGCAGCCCCCGGGGGGGAACGAACACCATATATTTT
TRBV5-4	TRBJ1-2	NA	NA	CASSLPGNYGYTF	TGTGCCAGCAGCTTGCCTGGGAACTATGGCTACACCTTC
TRBV19	TRBJ1-2	NA	NA	CASIPDSFLAKGYTF	TGTGCCAGTATTCCCGACAGCTTTCTCGCGAAGGGCTACACCTTC
TRBV12-1	TRBJ2-2	once	NA	CASPTRGQVNTGELFF	TGTGCCAGCCCCACCCGGGGACAGGTTAACACCGGGGAGCTGTTTTTT
TRBV10-3	TRBJ1-5	NA	TRBD1	CAISERGQAQVSAQHF	TGTGCCATCAGTGAGCGGGGACAGGCACAGGTATCAGCCCAGCATTTT
TRBV7-9	TRBJ1-1	NA	NA	CASSFPGGAFF	TGTGCCAGCAGCTTCCCGGGGGGGGCTTTCTTT
TRBV7-9	TRBJ1-2	NA	NA	CASSHPPHRLNYGYTF	TGTGCCAGCAGCCACCCCCCCCACAGACTTAACTATGGCTACACCTTC
TRBV11-2	TRBJ2-2	NA	TRBD2	CASSFTLAGAGELFF	TGTGCCAGCAGCTTTACCCTAGCGGGAGCCGGGGAGCTGTTTTTT
TRBV6-1	TRBJ1-6	NA	NA	CASSAGPYNSPLHF	TGTGCCAGCAGTGCGGGGCCCTATAATTCACCCCTCCACTTT
TRBV7-3	TRBJ1-6	NA	TRBD1	CASSQGQANSPLHF	TGTGCCAGCAGCCAGGGACAGGCAAATTCACCCCTCCACTTT
TRBV7-9	TRBJ2-7	few	NA	CASRKSEREQYF	TGTGCCAGCAGAAAGAGTGAAAGAGAGCAGTACTTC